This T cell receptor (beta chain) originates from a study of shared clonotypes between healthy human individuals. The germline V gene encodes CDR1 MGHRA and CDR2 YSYEKL. The CDR3 is made up of 15 amino acids. Trimming removed 0 bases from V and 3 bases from J, with 11 bases in between. Points from the study as a whole: Sequencing depth was predicted to influence how clonotypes are shared among donors.

Note on this clone: Its antigen is not known.

Produced via immunoSEQ multiplex PCR; TCRdb's table is partial and in-frame only. The table has fewer than 1.6 million clones, less than 99% seen once; the top ten hold about 0.4%. The chain employs TRBV4-1 and TRBJ1-2; possibly TRBD1 for D (6 bases). Specimen: naive CD4+ T cells sorted from blood. Subset given: CD45RA+ positively selected. The clonotype comes from a man aged 30-40 years in good health. As DNA, the CDR3 is TGCGCCAGCAGCCAAGATCTGAAGGGGGACTATGGCTACACCTTC. As protein: CASSQDLKGDYGYTF.